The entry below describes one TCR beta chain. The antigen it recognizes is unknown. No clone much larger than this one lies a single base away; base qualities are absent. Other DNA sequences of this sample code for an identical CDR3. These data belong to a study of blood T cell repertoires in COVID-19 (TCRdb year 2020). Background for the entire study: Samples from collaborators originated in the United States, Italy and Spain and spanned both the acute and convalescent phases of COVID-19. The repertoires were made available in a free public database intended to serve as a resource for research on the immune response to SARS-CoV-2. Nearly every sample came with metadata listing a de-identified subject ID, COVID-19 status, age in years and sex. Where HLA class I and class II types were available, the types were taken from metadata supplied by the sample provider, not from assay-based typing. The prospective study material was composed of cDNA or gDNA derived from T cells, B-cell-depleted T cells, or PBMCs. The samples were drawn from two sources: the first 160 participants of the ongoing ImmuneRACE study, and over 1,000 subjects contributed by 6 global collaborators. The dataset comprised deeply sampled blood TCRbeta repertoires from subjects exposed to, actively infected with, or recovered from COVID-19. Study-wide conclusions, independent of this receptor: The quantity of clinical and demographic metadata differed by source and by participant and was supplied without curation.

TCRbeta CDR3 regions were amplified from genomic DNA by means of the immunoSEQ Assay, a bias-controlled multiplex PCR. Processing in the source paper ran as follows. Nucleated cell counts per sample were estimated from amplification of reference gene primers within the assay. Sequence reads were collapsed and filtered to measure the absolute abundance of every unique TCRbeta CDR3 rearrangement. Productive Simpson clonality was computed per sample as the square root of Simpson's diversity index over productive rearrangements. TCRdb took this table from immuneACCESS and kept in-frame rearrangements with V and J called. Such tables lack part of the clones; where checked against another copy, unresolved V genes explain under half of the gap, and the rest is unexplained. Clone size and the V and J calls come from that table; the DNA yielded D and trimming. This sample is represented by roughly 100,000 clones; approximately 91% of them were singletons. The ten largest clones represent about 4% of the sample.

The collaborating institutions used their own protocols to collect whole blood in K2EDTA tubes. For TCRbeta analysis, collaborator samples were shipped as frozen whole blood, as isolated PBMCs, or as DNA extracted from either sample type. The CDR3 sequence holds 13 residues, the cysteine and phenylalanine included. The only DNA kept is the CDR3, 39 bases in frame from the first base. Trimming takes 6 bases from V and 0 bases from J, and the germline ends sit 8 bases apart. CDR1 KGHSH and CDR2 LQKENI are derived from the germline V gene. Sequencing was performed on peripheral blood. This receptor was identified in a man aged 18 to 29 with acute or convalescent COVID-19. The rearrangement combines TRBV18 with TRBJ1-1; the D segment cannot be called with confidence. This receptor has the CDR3 CASSGGMNTEAFF. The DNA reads TGTGCCAGCTCCGGAGGAATGAACACTGAAGCTTTCTTT.